This T cell receptor (beta chain) was sequenced during a study of T cell repertoires in cytomegalovirus infection (dated by TCRdb to the late 2010s). Looking at the study overall: Donor HLA type was relevant to the analysis, as public TCR beta signatures indicated carriage of CMV infection together with the matching HLA type. What the study reported, not specific to this receptor: The ex vivo response was dominated by HLA-C-restricted CMV-specific TCR beta clonotypes, and the single most frequent clonotype in two of eight donors was supplied by these HLA-C-restricted clonotypes. Carriers of CMV infection plus the relevant HLA type were discriminated by the cumulative frequency of public TCR beta family members in the study cohort and in an independent approximately 400-donor cohort.

There are many counts of this clonotype. It lacks a known antigen. Base qualities are not provided; no much larger clone lies one nucleotide away. These reads were obtained on an Illumina HiSeq 1500. TCRdb redid the processing of the public reads, applying fastp at Q25 and MiXCR, and retained in-frame beta chains. Rows with one shared CDR3 protein collapse into an entry with the most common genes and DNA. This sample lists 480,000 or so distinct CDR3 sequences; over 9% were detected once. About 9.4% of the sample is in the top ten clones. V is pared back by 5 bases and J by 3 bases, with 9 bases lying between the germline termini. The CDR3 has 13 amino acids, counting the end cysteine and phenylalanine. The DNA shown is the 39-base CDR3, in frame from base 1. CDR1 is given as SGHTA and CDR2 as FQGNSA, both from the germline V gene.

Source material: PBMCs. Recombination linked TRBV7-2 to TRBJ2-3; the D segment could be TRBD1, given 5 matching bases. The TCR comes from a human donor in good health (CMV status not recorded). Some clones in this sample may be carry-over from other donors' samples. The CDR3 protein sequence reads: CASSKGLTDTQYF. The bases read TGTGCCAGCAGCAAGGGGTTGACAGATACGCAGTATTTT. Joined to the reference TRBV7-2 and TRBJ2-3 proteins, this CDR3 gives the full variable domain: GAGVSQSPSNKVTEKGKDVELRCDPISGHTALYWYRQSLGQGLEFLIYFQGNSAPDKSGLPSDRFSAERTGGSVSTLTIQRTQQEDSAVYLCASSKGLTDTQYFGPGTRLTVL.